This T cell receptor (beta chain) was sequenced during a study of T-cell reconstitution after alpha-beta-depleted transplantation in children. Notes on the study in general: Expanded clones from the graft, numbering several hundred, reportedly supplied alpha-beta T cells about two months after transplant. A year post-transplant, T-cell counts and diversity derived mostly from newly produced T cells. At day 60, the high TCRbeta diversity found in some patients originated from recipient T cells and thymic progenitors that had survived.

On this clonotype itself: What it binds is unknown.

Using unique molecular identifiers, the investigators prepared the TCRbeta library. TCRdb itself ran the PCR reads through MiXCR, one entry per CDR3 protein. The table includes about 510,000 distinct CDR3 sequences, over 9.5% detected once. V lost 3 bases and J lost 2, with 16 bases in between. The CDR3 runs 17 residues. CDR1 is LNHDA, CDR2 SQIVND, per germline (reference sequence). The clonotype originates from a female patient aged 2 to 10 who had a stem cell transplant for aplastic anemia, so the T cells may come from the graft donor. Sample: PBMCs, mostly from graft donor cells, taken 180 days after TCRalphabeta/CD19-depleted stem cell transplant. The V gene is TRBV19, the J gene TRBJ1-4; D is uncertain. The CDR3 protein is CASSIEGHEWTNEKLFF. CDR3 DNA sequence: TGTGCCAGTAGTATCGAAGGGCATGAGTGGACTAATGAAAAACTGTTTTTT.